This TCR beta chain was retrieved from a study of T cells after posttransplantation cyclophosphamide. Findings of the study overall: Donor CD8+ memory clones often dominated recipient blood repertoires at later times. Tissue-infiltrating T cells from skin or gut overlapped little with blood T cells. Recipient CMV seropositivity and CMV reactivation strongly tracked TRB clonality.

Notes on this clone: Its antigen is unknown.

The J segment lost 2 bases and the V segment lost 2 bases, leaving 7 bases of the junction unmatched. CDR3 length equals 16 residues. Germline CDR1 reads SGHNT; CDR2 reads YYREEE (reference sequence). The protocol was immunoSEQ multiplex PCR, while the TCRdb copy is restricted to in-frame clones and leaves out a portion. Found here are more than 2,000 clones, roughly 70% of them singletons; the top ten hold around 8.3%. A marrow graft followed busulfan-fludarabine conditioning, with cyclophosphamide on days +3 and +4. The V gene is TRBV5-4, the J gene TRBJ2-7, with TRBD2 matching over 10 bases. The specimen comprised PBMCs, sampled around five weeks after a stem cell transplant with posttransplant cyclophosphamide. This TCR was recovered from a male patient aged 45 to 59 who received an allogeneic stem cell transplant from a related donor and was CMV-positive. A share of the T cells may be of graft donor origin. CDR3 sequence: CASSLSGLADTYEQYF. In nucleotides, the CDR3 is TGTGCCAGCAGCTTATCAGGACTAGCGGACACCTACGAGCAGTACTTC.